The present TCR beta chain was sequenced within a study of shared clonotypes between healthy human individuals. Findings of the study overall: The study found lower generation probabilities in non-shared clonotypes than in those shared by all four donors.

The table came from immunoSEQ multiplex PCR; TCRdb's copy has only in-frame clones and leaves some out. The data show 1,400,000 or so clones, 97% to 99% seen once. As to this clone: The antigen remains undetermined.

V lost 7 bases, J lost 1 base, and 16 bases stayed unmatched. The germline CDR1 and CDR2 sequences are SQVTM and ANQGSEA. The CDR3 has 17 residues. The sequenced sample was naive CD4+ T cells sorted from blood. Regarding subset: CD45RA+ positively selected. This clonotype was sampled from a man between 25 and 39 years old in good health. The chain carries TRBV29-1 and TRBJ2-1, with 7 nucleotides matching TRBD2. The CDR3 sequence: CSAGFGAGVRSYNEQFF. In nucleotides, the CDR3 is TGCAGCGCGGGCTTTGGGGCGGGAGTTAGGTCCTACAATGAGCAGTTCTTC.